A single sample gave rise to the 19 T cell receptor beta chains below, sequenced in a study of control samples from healthy donors and cancer patients. TCRdb keeps only in-frame clones here, not all; method: immunoSEQ multiplex PCR. The sample lists 35,000 to 55,000 clones, roughly 65% seen once, with roughly 17% in the top ten. Specimen: formalin-fixed, paraffin-embedded tissue. The receptors stem from a male donor with melanoma.

V usage is TRBV2 and J usage is TRBJ2-1, with 7 bases fitting TRBD2. J was trimmed by 5 bases and V by 9 bases; bases with no gene match: 10. The CDR3 extends over 14 amino acids. Germline lookup yields CDR1 SNHLY and CDR2 FYNNEI. CDR3 amino acids: CASPPTSTNNEQFF. The CDR3 DNA is TGTGCCAGTCCCCCGACTAGCACCAACAATGAGCAGTTCTTC.

The gene calls are TRBV28 and TRBJ1-4; perhaps TRBD1 as D (5 bases). V lost 3 bases and J 1 base, leaving 9 bases between the germline ends. CDR3 length equals 15 residues. Germline CDR1 is MDHEN and CDR2 is SYDVKM. CDR3 protein: CASSFGGITNEKLFF. The DNA for the CDR3 is TGTGCCAGCAGTTTCGGGGGGATAACTAATGAAAAACTGTTTTTT.

The chain combines TRBV7-2 with TRBJ1-1; D unresolved. From germline, CDR1 is SGHTA and CDR2 FQGNSA. The V gene lost 1 base and the J gene lost 1 base, with 10 bases spanning the gap. This CDR3 comprises 15 residues. The CDR3 coding sequence is TGTGCCAGCAGCTTAGTCGCAGGTGAGAACACTGAAGCTTTCTTT. Protein sequence: CASSLVAGENTEAFF.

The CDR3 DNA follows: TGTGCCAGTAGTATGACAGGGTACACTGAAGCTTTCTTT. Amino acid sequence: CASSMTGYTEAFF. The V gene is TRBV19, the J gene TRBJ1-1; TRBD1 matches 7 bases. This CDR3 is built from 13 residues. Trimming took 3 bases from V and 3 from J; bases not matched to a gene: 1. Germline CDR1 reads LNHDA; CDR2 reads SQIVND (reference sequence).

CDR3 sequence reads: CASTNQGRMNQPQHF. In DNA, the CDR3 is TGTGCCAGTACCAATCAAGGACGGATGAATCAGCCCCAGCATTTT. This sequence joins TRBV19 and TRBJ1-5; D ambiguous. Germline V gene lookup returns CDR1 LNHDA and CDR2 SQIVND (reference sequence). V lost 7 bases to trimming and J lost 4 bases, with 17 bases between them. The CDR3 is made up of 15 amino acids.

This rearrangement joins TRBV2 to TRBJ2-5; TRBD2 is a possible D gene (7 bases). The CDR3 covers 15 residues. V was pared by 6 bases and J by 6 bases, with 20 bases between. In germline, CDR1 is SNHLY, CDR2 FYNNEI. The CDR3 protein is CASSAQGGGFQTQYF. Here the CDR3 DNA reads TGTGCCAGCAGCGCTCAGGGAGGGGGATTTCAGACCCAGTACTTC.

With respect to this clone: The sample holds other DNA sequences that translate to the same CDR3. J is TRBJ2-3 and V is TRBV5-4, with 10 bases identical to TRBD2. V gave up 4 bases and J gave up 8 bases; unmatched junction bases: 16. The CDR3 is made up of 17 amino acids. CDR1 is SGHNT and CDR2 is YYREEE in the germline V gene (reference sequence). The CDR3, as DNA: TGTGCCAGCAGCGCTCTTCTAGCGGGAGCTGGGACTTCTACGCAGTATTTT. Its protein is CASSALLAGAGTSTQYF.

The gene calls are TRBV20-1 and TRBJ2-7, with 8 bases that match TRBD1. The CDR3 totals 11 residues. CDR1 is DFQATT, CDR2 SNEGSKA, per germline (reference sequence). The DNA for the CDR3 is TGCAGCACGACAGGGGAAAACGAGCAGTACTTC. This encodes CSTTGENEQYF.

This clone occurred a few times. The chain has TRBV6-1 and TRBJ2-1, with 7 bases that match TRBD2. This CDR3 is 15 amino acids long. The germline V gene encodes CDR1 MNHNS and CDR2 SASEGT. The V and J ends lost 1 base and 6 bases, in that order; junction bases with no gene match: 6. The CDR3 nucleotides are TGTGCCAGCAGTGAAGTCCGATGGACTAGCAATGAGCAGTTCTTC. The encoded protein is CASSEVRWTSNEQFF.

This clone was counted once. The chain links TRBV6-4 to TRBJ2-2, with D possibly being TRBD1 (5 bases). Germline V gives CDR1 MRHNA, CDR2 SNTAGT. The CDR3 length is 15 residues. Deletions cut 0 bases from V and 3 bases from J, with 8 bases between. CDR3 DNA: TGTGCCAGCAGTGACTCAGACAGACACACCGGGGAGCTGTTTTTT. Translated: CASSDSDRHTGELFF.

Regarding this clone: One junction end disagrees with the germline gene, perhaps due to a read error. V is TRBV6-6 and J is TRBJ2-7; perhaps D is TRBD1 or TRBD2 (5 bases each). CDR3 length equals 15 residues. Germline CDR1 and CDR2: MNHNY and SVGAGI (reference sequence). DNA for the CDR3: TGTGCCAGTAGTTACTCGGGGTCTGGGGCACTAGAGCAGTACTTC. It encodes CASSYSGSGALEQYF.

This clone turned up a few times. V and J are TRBV30 and TRBJ1-3; D gene ambiguous. Germline assignment: CDR1 GTSNPN and CDR2 SVGIG (reference sequence). The CDR3 has 14 residues. V lost 8 bases, J lost 9 bases, and 23 bases lay in between. The CDR3 spells CAGGRPRGSGTIYF. The CDR3 bases are TGTGCCGGTGGAAGGCCACGAGGTTCAGGCACCATATATTTT. The variable domain in full, with the rest retrieved from reference TRBV30 and TRBJ1-3, is SQTIHQWPATLVQPVGSPLSLECTVEGTSNPNLYWYRQAAGRGLQLLFYSVGIGQISSEVPQNLSASRPQDRQFILSSKKLLLSDSGFYLCAGGRPRGSGTIYFGEGSWLTVV.

V usage is TRBV6-5 and J usage is TRBJ2-7, with D possibly being TRBD2 (6 bases). The CDR3 has 14 residues. CDR1 is MNHEY and CDR2 is SVGAGI in the germline V gene. V was trimmed by 7 bases and J by 6 bases, leaving 19 bases between them. In nucleotides, the CDR3 is TGTGCCAGCACCCCCTCCGCGGGGTTTGGCGAGCAGTACTTC. Its protein is CASTPSAGFGEQYF.

This sequence joins TRBV27 and TRBJ2-2, with 10 bases matching TRBD2. There are 15 residues in the CDR3. Trimming at V came to 6 bases and at J to 6 bases, leaving 7 bases not matched to a gene. Germline CDR1 MNHEY, CDR2 SMNVEV (reference sequence). Here the CDR3 DNA reads TGTGCCAGCAGGGTAGCGGGAGGTGTCGCCGGGGAGCTGTTTTTT. Protein sequence: CASRVAGGVAGELFF.

V and J are TRBV11-3 and TRBJ2-7, with D possibly matching TRBD2 (6 bases). Between the trimmed V and J ends, which lost 1 base and 2 bases, there was a span of 9 bases. The CDR3 loop spans 14 amino acids. Germline CDR1 reads SGHNT; CDR2 reads YENEEA. CDR3 in DNA: TGTGCCAGCAGCTTAGGTAGCGGCACCTACGAGCAGTACTTC. Amino acid sequence: CASSLGSGTYEQYF.

Remarks on this clone: This could be a read error, since a much larger clone is one nucleotide away. Other DNA sequences from this sample encode an identical CDR3 as well. J is TRBJ2-7 and V is TRBV10-3, with D perhaps TRBD1 (5 bases). Germline V lookup: CDR1 ENHRY, CDR2 SYGVKD. V shed 2 bases and J shed 3 bases, with 17 bases lying between them. This CDR3 is 16 amino acids long. This CDR3 is CAISEIGARAFYEQYF. The CDR3 region has the DNA TGTGCCATCAGTGAGATTGGGGCCAGGGCGTTCTACGAGCAGTACTTC.

As regards this clone: One junction end does not reproduce the germline sequence, and a read error may be involved. This rearrangement joins TRBV18 to TRBJ2-2, with D possibly matching TRBD1 (6 bases). The CDR3 sequence is 14 residues long. Germline values: CDR1 KGHSH, CDR2 LQKENI. The CDR3 sequence is CASSPHAGGQEVFF. As DNA, the CDR3 is TGTGCCAGCTCACCACATGCTGGGGGCCAGGAGGTGTTTTTT. Combining the CDR3 with reference TRBV18 and TRBJ2-2 gives the whole variable domain NAGVMQNPRHLVRRRGQEARLRCSPMKGHSHVYWYRQLPEEGLKFMVYLQKENIIDESGMPKERFSAEFPKEGPSILRIQQVVRGDSAAYFCASSPHAGGQEVFFGEGSRLTVL.

The chain has TRBV14 and TRBJ2-3; no definite D call. V lost 5 bases and J 7 bases, leaving 10 bases between the germline ends. Germline CDR1 is SGHDN and CDR2 is FVKESK. The CDR3 is made up of 12 amino acids. Written as DNA, the CDR3 is TGTGCCAGCAGCGGGGTCGGGCATACGCAGTATTTT. Protein sequence: CASSGVGHTQYF.

This clone has only one observation. The rearrangement links TRBV6-5 to TRBJ2-3, with D perhaps matching TRBD2 (6 bases). This CDR3 spans 14 amino acids. In germline, CDR1 is MNHEY, CDR2 SVGAGI. V was cut by 7 bases and J by 2 bases, with 13 bases left in between. The CDR3 coding sequence is TGTGCCAGCAAATGGCGGGGAATCACAGATACGCAGTATTTT. Its translation: CASKWRGITDTQYF.